This T cell receptor (beta chain) was sequenced in a study of cytomegalovirus exposure and HLA in healthy donors. Here immunoSEQ multiplex PCR was the method, and the copy in TCRdb shows in-frame clones only, minus some. This table holds around 55,000 clones, approximately 92% found once. Germline V gene lookup returns CDR1 MDHEN and CDR2 SYDVKM. J gave up 4 bases and V 6 bases, and 6 bases lay outside the gene matches. This CDR3 is 14 amino acids long. The sequence was collected from a man aged 18-30 years in good health and CMV-seronegative. This chain connects TRBV28 to TRBJ2-7; 10 positions match TRBD2. The specimen was PBMCs. In DNA form, the CDR3 reads TGTGCCAGCAGGACGCCTAGCGGGAGTTACGAGCAGTACTTC. Translation: CASRTPSGSYEQYF.